Listed below are T cell receptor beta chains from one sample, sequenced in a study of OX40 agonist ivuxolimab in advanced cancers. Libraries were prepared by immunoSEQ multiplex PCR; TCRdb keeps only in-frame clonotypes and omits some of them. The repertoire includes approximately 41,000 clones, 80% to 90% of them detected once, and around 40% sits in the top ten. This material consisted of CD4+ or CD8+ T cells sorted from blood, taken in a trial of the OX40 agonist ivuxolimab. The receptors were gathered from an adult with an advanced solid tumor such as melanoma, head and neck, liver or kidney cancer. The CDR3 runs from the conserved cysteine through the conserved F or W. A D gene is named only where the DNA matches it firmly. Clone sizes are given selectively: once, few, many, or a class where the clone is expanded.

NA,TRBJ1-1,TRBV19,NA,CASSIGAPGRKVEAFF,TGTGCCAGTAGTATAGGGGCCCCGGGACGGAAAGTTGAAGCTTTCTTT
NA,TRBJ2-3,TRBV5-1,TRBD2,CASSLGLSGGTDTQYF,TGCGCCAGCAGCTTGGGCCTTAGCGGGGGGACAGATACGCAGTATTTT
NA,TRBJ2-7,TRBV7-6,NA,CASSPFSYEQYF,TGTGCCAGCAGCCCCTTTTCCTACGAGCAGTACTTC
NA,TRBJ1-4,TRBV19,TRBD1,CASADRGLGTNEKLFF,TGTGCCAGTGCCGACAGGGGGCTTGGAACTAATGAAAAACTGTTTTTT
NA,TRBJ2-7,TRBV7-8,NA,CASSLDQQSVYEQYF,TGTGCCAGCAGCCTCGACCAGCAATCAGTCTACGAGCAGTACTTC
NA,TRBJ2-7,TRBV7-9,NA,CASSLRDSSSYEQYF,TGTGCCAGCAGCCTCCGGGACTCGAGCTCCTACGAGCAGTACTTC
NA,TRBJ2-3,TRBV2,NA,CASRRTILTDTQYF,TGTGCCAGCAGGAGAACAATTCTCACAGATACGCAGTATTTT
NA,TRBJ2-3,TRBV7-6,TRBD1,CASSLVDRGLRTDTQYF,TGTGCCAGCAGCTTAGTAGACAGGGGGCTCCGCACAGATACGCAGTATTTT
NA,TRBJ1-1,TRBV7-9,TRBD1,CASSSTGANTEAFF,TGTGCCAGCAGCTCTACAGGGGCGAACACTGAAGCTTTCTTT
NA,TRBJ2-7,TRBV6-1,NA,CAISELRDGTYEQYF,TGTGCCATCAGTGAATTGCGAGACGGGACCTACGAGCAGTACTTC
NA,TRBJ2-7,TRBV9,NA,CASSVAAKPYEQYF,TGTGCCAGCAGCGTAGCTGCTAAACCCTACGAGCAGTACTTC
NA,TRBJ2-5,TRBV10-3,TRBD2,CAISESSGTSGGEYQETQYF,TGTGCCATCAGTGAGTCCTCCGGGACTAGCGGGGGAGAGTACCAAGAGACCCAGTACTTC
NA,TRBJ1-2,TRBV7-8,NA,CASSPDGRRGYTF,TGTGCCAGCAGCCCCGACGGGCGACGGGGCTACACCTTC
NA,TRBJ1-2,TRBV6-6,TRBD1,CASSRDRGGYTF,TGTGCCAGCAGTAGGGACAGGGGAGGCTACACCTTC
few,TRBJ1-3,TRBV30,NA,CAWMAGEWYGNTIYF,TGTGCCTGGATGGCAGGGGAGTGGTATGGAAACACCATATATTTT
NA,TRBJ1-5,TRBV28,NA,CASSPRVVVQPQHF,TGTGCCAGCAGTCCCAGGGTTGTCGTCCAGCCCCAGCATTTT
NA,TRBJ1-1,TRBV29-1,NA,CSVRRIMDTEAFF,TGCAGCGTTCGGAGGATAATGGACACTGAAGCTTTCTTT
few,TRBJ1-5,TRBV10-1,NA,CASSDGVNQPQHF,TGCGCCAGCAGTGACGGCGTTAATCAGCCCCAGCATTTT
once,TRBJ1-2,TRBV28,NA,CASRPDWTNYGYTF,TGTGCCAGCAGGCCTGACTGGACTAACTATGGCTACACCTTC
NA,TRBJ2-2,TRBV29-1,TRBD1,CSVRDRVVTGELFF,TGCAGCGTCCGGGACAGGGTGGTCACCGGGGAGCTGTTTTTT
NA,TRBJ1-5,TRBV5-4,TRBD1,CASSWDRAQPQHF,TGTGCCAGCAGCTGGGACAGGGCTCAGCCCCAGCATTTT
NA,TRBJ1-5,TRBV19,TRBD1,CASSIWMGGQFNQPQHF,TGTGCCAGTAGTATCTGGATGGGGGGACAGTTCAATCAGCCCCAGCATTTT
NA,TRBJ1-2,TRBV7-9,TRBD1,CASSDMTGSTGYTF,TGTGCCAGCAGCGATATGACAGGGTCAACTGGCTACACCTTC
NA,TRBJ2-7,TRBV7-6,TRBD2,CASVRGGGYEQYF,TGTGCCAGTGTACGAGGCGGGGGGTACGAGCAGTACTTC
NA,TRBJ2-4,TRBV6-5,NA,CASSYSGRGNIQYF,TGTGCCAGCAGTTACTCGGGACGGGGAAACATTCAGTACTTC
NA,TRBJ2-7,TRBV7-3,NA,CAGLFEQYF,TGTGCCGGCTTATTCGAGCAGTACTTC